The 13 T cell receptor beta chains presented below share a single source sample, sequenced in a study of radiation and T cells in renal cell carcinoma. The method was immunoSEQ multiplex PCR; TCRdb's version includes in-frame clones alone and lacks a portion of them. The sample has 60,000 to 80,000 clones; about 80% are singletons. The sample's time point: blood 2 weeks post-SBRT. The treatment is: 15 Gy SBRT to primary tumor, nephrectomy 4 weeks later. The source was blood, collected from a patient whose treatment included radiotherapy and nephrectomy. These receptors were collected from a man between 60 and 75 years old with renal cell carcinoma.

The gene calls are TRBV2 and TRBJ2-7; 9 bases are a match to TRBD1. With 6 bases clipped from V and 4 bases from J, the junction kept 7 bases outside the gene matches. The germline V gene has CDR1 SNHLY and CDR2 FYNNEI. The CDR3 is made up of 14 amino acids. The CDR3: CASSPGQGSYEQYF. CDR3 DNA sequence: TGTGCCAGCAGCCCGGGACAGGGTAGTTACGAGCAGTACTTC.

The chain uses TRBV4-3 and TRBJ2-5; tentatively, D is TRBD1 (7 bases). V was shortened by 1 base and J by 4 bases, with 16 bases between the two germline ends. This CDR3 spans 16 amino acids. Germline CDR1 LGHNA, CDR2 YSLEER. The CDR3 DNA is TGCGCCAGCAGCCAAGCAGTCGGGACAGCGGGAGAGACCCAGTACTTC. It specifies CASSQAVGTAGETQYF.

The chain is built from TRBV10-3 and TRBJ2-3; TRBD2 is a possible D gene (6 bases). The CDR3 runs to 15 residues. Trimming stripped 4 bases from V and 1 base from J, with 12 bases between. From germline, CDR1 is ENHRY and CDR2 SYGVKD. The DNA of the CDR3 is TGTGCCATCAGTGGCCCCGCTAGCGGCACAGATACGCAGTATTTT. Its protein is CAISGPASGTDTQYF.

The chain couples TRBV28 to TRBJ2-5, with 10 bases lining up with TRBD1. V lost 4 bases and J lost 2; bases outside the gene matches: 7. From germline, CDR1 is MDHEN and CDR2 SYDVKM. This CDR3 has 16 residues. The CDR3, as DNA: TGTGCCAGCAGTTCGACAGGGGGCGTGGATCAAGAGACCCAGTACTTC. Its translation is CASSSTGGVDQETQYF.

J is TRBJ2-7 and V is TRBV7-9, with no clear D. The germline V gene has CDR1 SEHNR and CDR2 FQNEAQ (reference sequence). This CDR3 region has 13 residues. V shed 5 bases and J shed 2 bases, with 10 bases lying between them. The CDR3 region has the DNA TGTGCCAGCAGCATGGACGGAACCTACGAGCAGTACTTC. Translated: CASSMDGTYEQYF.

The genes are TRBV7-9 and TRBJ2-3; TRBD2 might be the D (5 bases). Germline CDR1 is SEHNR and CDR2 is FQNEAQ (reference sequence). Trimming left V 4 bases short and J 3 bases short, with 14 bases between. This CDR3 comprises 15 residues. DNA of the CDR3: TGTGCCAGCAGCTCGCCGAGCCCGGGGACAGATACGCAGTATTTT. Encoded protein: CASSSPSPGTDTQYF.

This clone was seen a single time. J is TRBJ2-1 and V is TRBV5-1; TRBD2 aligns across 9 bases. This CDR3 has 17 residues. The V segment lost 1 base and the J segment 1 base; nucleotides outside the gene matches: 6. In germline, CDR1 is SGHRS, CDR2 YFSETQ. The CDR3 DNA sequence: TGCGCCAGCAGCTTGATTAGCGGGAGCGTTTCCTACAATGAGCAGTTCTTC. Its translation is CASSLISGSVSYNEQFF.

This clone was seen a single time. The V call is TRBV6-5, the J call TRBJ2-2; 8 positions agree with TRBD1. Trimming at V came to 6 bases and at J to 4 bases, leaving 7 bases not matched to a gene. The V gene's germline CDR1 is MNHEY and CDR2 SVGAGI. The CDR3 is 15 residues long. For the CDR3, the DNA is TGTGCCAGCAGAATAGGACAGGGATTCACCGGGGAGCTGTTTTTT. This translates into CASRIGQGFTGELFF.

The chain combines TRBV6-5 with TRBJ1-2, with D unclear. CDR3 length: 11 amino acids. Trimming removed 10 bases from V and 4 bases from J, with 10 bases in between. The germline V gene encodes CDR1 MNHEY and CDR2 SVGAGI. In DNA, the CDR3 is TGTGCCACCCACCGGGGCTATGGCTACACCTTC. The encoded protein is CATHRGYGYTF.

This rearrangement joins TRBV5-6 to TRBJ1-2; no clear D gene. Germline assignment: CDR1 SGHDT and CDR2 YYEEEE. The ends were cut back, 0 bases at V and 2 bases at J, with 20 bases in the middle. The CDR3 contains 18 residues. The CDR3 nucleotides are TGTGCCAGCAGCTTGGTCGGGGTGCAAGACACACCCAACTATGGCTACACCTTC. This encodes CASSLVGVQDTPNYGYTF.

This clone came up once. The chain carries TRBV4-3 and TRBJ2-3, with 13 bases aligning to TRBD2. The CDR3 loop spans 16 amino acids. Germline assignment: CDR1 LGHNA and CDR2 YSLEER. Trimming cost V 0 bases and J 6 bases; bases outside gene matches: 3. The CDR3 spells CASSQDTLAGGDTQYF. Here the CDR3 DNA reads TGCGCCAGCAGCCAAGATACACTAGCGGGGGGGGATACGCAGTATTTT.

This chain links TRBV10-1 with TRBJ2-2; 10 bases fit TRBD1. CDR3 size: 13 residues. Germline CDR1 reads WNHNN; CDR2 reads SYGVQD (reference sequence). The junction had 8 bases not matched to a gene; V was cut back by 6 bases and J by 13 bases. In DNA form, the CDR3 reads TGCGCCAGCAGGCCCCGGGACAGGGGACGGCTGTTTTTT. Its translation: CASRPRDRGRLFF.

This chain connects TRBV10-1 to TRBJ2-1, with D hard to call. The V gene's germline CDR1 is WNHNN and CDR2 SYGVQD (reference sequence). The CDR3 runs 12 residues. Trimming left V 11 bases short and J 4 bases short, with 12 bases between. As DNA, the CDR3 is TGCGCCTCGGGCCTCCAATACAATGAGCAGTTCTTC. Translation: CASGLQYNEQFF.